These 29 T cell receptor beta chains came from one sample sequenced in a study of human T cells and chemical hapten exposure. Time point denoted: patch test 1, 2 weeks after DPC sensitization. Stated treatment: therapeutic diphenylcyclopropenone sensitization with weekly scalp DPC. One entry per CDR3 protein results from TCRdb running MiXCR on the RACE reads. The sample lists roughly 380,000 distinct CDR3 sequences, 4.8% seen once, with 2% to 2.5% in the top ten. The specimen comprised whole blood, sampled in connection with sensitization to the hapten diphenylcyclopropenone (DPC). The receptors originated from a woman in her forties or fifties with alopecia areata. Some clones in this sample may be carry-over from other donors' samples.

There are many counts of this clonotype. The rearrangement uses TRBV3-1 and TRBJ1-1, with D unclear. V dropped 6 bases and J dropped 0 bases, with 14 bases sitting between them. Per germline, CDR1 LGHDT and CDR2 YNNKEL (reference sequence). The CDR3 is 15 amino acids. The CDR3 spells CASRKSEGLNTEAFF. Here the CDR3 DNA reads TGTGCCAGCAGGAAAAGCGAGGGATTGAACACTGAAGCTTTCTTT.

In this sample, this clonotype turned up a few times. The chain joins TRBV20-1 to TRBJ2-7, with D unresolved. The germline V gene encodes CDR1 DFQATT and CDR2 SNEGSKA (reference sequence). There are 14 residues in the CDR3. Deletions cut 3 bases from V and 4 bases from J, with 16 bases between. The CDR3 here is CSASDPSKDYEQYF. The CDR3 DNA follows: TGCAGTGCTAGTGATCCCTCTAAAGATTACGAGCAGTACTTC.

In this sample, this clonotype turned up a few times. The chain couples TRBV18 to TRBJ2-3, with D uncertain. The CDR3 sequence is 15 residues long. The V end was cut by 3 bases, the J end by 3 bases, with 13 bases between. Germline V gives CDR1 KGHSH, CDR2 LQKENI. The CDR3 region has the DNA TGTGCCAGCTCACCCCTTCCCGACTCTACAGATACGCAGTATTTT. Protein sequence: CASSPLPDSTDTQYF.

This clonotype was picked up many times. This chain uses TRBV6-5 with TRBJ1-2; D gene ambiguous. From germline, CDR1 is MNHEY and CDR2 SVGAGI. The ends were cut back, 8 bases at V and 6 bases at J, with 19 bases in the middle. CDR3 length: 14 amino acids. The chain's CDR3 is CASGQNSLLNGYTF. The DNA of the CDR3 is TGTGCCAGCGGCCAGAATTCGCTTTTGAATGGCTACACCTTC.

In its sample, this clonotype was seen many times. The chain combines TRBV7-2 with TRBJ2-1, with 11 bases aligning to TRBD2. Germline CDR1 reads SGHTA; CDR2 reads FQGNSA. The CDR3 length is 15 residues. V gave up 5 bases and J gave up 7 bases; unmatched junction bases: 7. CDR3 loop: CASSISGGVLNEQFF. The DNA for the CDR3 is TGTGCCAGCAGCATTAGCGGGGGGGTATTGAATGAGCAGTTCTTC.

This clonotype was recorded at least ten times. The V call is TRBV7-9, the J call TRBJ1-6; D is uncertain. The CDR3 sequence is 15 residues long. Deletions cut 0 bases from V and 6 bases from J, with 9 bases between. From germline, CDR1 is SEHNR and CDR2 FQNEAQ (reference sequence). The CDR3 loop reads CASSLARAANSPLHF. The CDR3 DNA sequence: TGTGCCAGCAGCTTAGCGCGGGCCGCTAATTCACCCCTCCACTTT.

This clonotype was picked up many times. This CDR3 is CAWSLNSGANVLTF. DNA of the CDR3: TGTGCCTGGAGTCTCAACTCTGGGGCCAACGTCCTGACTTTC. The rearrangement links TRBV30 to TRBJ2-6; no reliable D call. CDR1 and CDR2 from the germline V gene are GTSNPN and SVGIG (reference sequence). The CDR3 is 14 residues long. Deletions cut 2 bases from V and 0 bases from J, with 5 bases between.

This clonotype was counted only a few times. The rearrangement uses TRBV11-2 and TRBJ2-5; 9 positions agree with TRBD1. V gave up 9 bases and J gave up 5 bases; unmatched junction bases: 7. The germline V gene encodes CDR1 SGHAT and CDR2 FQNNGV. The CDR3 contains 13 residues. The CDR3 DNA reads TGTGCCAGTACCGGACAGGGGCGGGAGACCCAGTACTTC. This codes for CASTGQGRETQYF.

The rearrangement uses TRBV28 and TRBJ2-1; a possible D gene is TRBD2 (5 bases). Between the trimmed V and J ends, which lost 8 bases and 7 bases, there was a span of 9 bases. This CDR3 spans 11 amino acids. CDR1 is MDHEN, CDR2 SYDVKM, per germline. This chain's CDR3 is CASGRMNEQFF. CDR3 DNA sequence: TGTGCCAGCGGGAGAATGAATGAGCAGTTCTTC.

This chain links TRBV20-1 with TRBJ1-1; D gene uncertain. Deletions cut 3 bases from V and 4 bases from J, with 9 bases between. This CDR3 contains 12 residues. The germline CDR1 and CDR2 sequences are DFQATT and SNEGSKA (reference sequence). In DNA, the CDR3 is TGCAGTGCTAGTCTGCCCGGCACTGAAGCTTTCTTT. As protein: CSASLPGTEAFF.

As regards this clonotype: A much larger clone differs from this one at a single base, so this may be a read error. V is TRBV6-5 and J is TRBJ2-3; 10 nucleotides agree with TRBD2. The CDR3 has 15 residues. Germline values: CDR1 MNHEY, CDR2 SVGAGI. Written as DNA, the CDR3 is TGTGCCAGCAGTTACAGCGGGGGGGCCGGAGATTCGCAGTATTTT. Translating it yields CASSYSGGAGDSQYF.

This chain connects TRBV20-1 to TRBJ1-1, with a weak D call TRBD1 (5 bases). Germline-derived CDR1 and CDR2 are DFQATT and SNEGSKA (reference sequence). V was cut by 3 bases and J by 5 bases, with 19 bases left in between. The CDR3 has 15 amino acids. CDR3 region: CSARPRGARLTEAFF. For the CDR3, the DNA is TGCAGTGCTAGGCCGAGGGGAGCCCGATTAACTGAAGCTTTCTTT.

This sequence joins TRBV2 and TRBJ1-5; TRBD1 matches 7 bases. The CDR3 length is 15 residues. V shed 1 base and J 3 bases; nucleotides not matched to a gene: 3. The V gene's germline CDR1 is SNHLY and CDR2 FYNNEI. CDR3 region: CASSEGDSYNQPQHF. The CDR3 region has the DNA TGTGCCAGCAGTGAAGGGGACAGCTACAATCAGCCCCAGCATTTT.

The table lists this clonotype with many counts. The chain joins TRBV20-1 to TRBJ1-4; D unresolved. Germline V lookup: CDR1 DFQATT, CDR2 SNEGSKA (reference sequence). Trimming took 0 bases from V and 7 from J, leaving 6 bases between them. The length of the CDR3 is 12 residues. This CDR3 reads CSAREQVEKLFF. CDR3 bases: TGCAGTGCTAGAGAGCAGGTTGAAAAACTGTTTTTT.

This clonotype came up many times. The rearrangement uses TRBV20-1 and TRBJ2-7; D not certain. V lost 1 base and J 2 bases, leaving 18 bases between the germline ends. This CDR3 is 16 amino acids long. Germline V gives CDR1 DFQATT, CDR2 SNEGSKA (reference sequence). The CDR3 here is CSARGSWPMGTYEQYF. The DNA of the CDR3 is TGCAGTGCTAGAGGTTCATGGCCCATGGGGACCTACGAGCAGTACTTC.

This clonotype has ten or more counts. The rearrangement links TRBV28 to TRBJ1-2, with TRBD1 identical over 7 bases. V lost 8 bases and J lost 6; bases outside the gene matches: 9. There are 13 residues in the CDR3. In germline, CDR1 is MDHEN, CDR2 SYDVKM. CDR3 amino acids: CASGRGRVDGYTF. In DNA form, the CDR3 reads TGTGCCAGCGGGAGGGGGCGTGTAGATGGCTACACCTTC.

This clonotype was observed a handful of times. The chain is built from TRBV7-8 and TRBJ1-1; D remains ambiguous. This CDR3 has 16 amino acids. The germline V gene has CDR1 SGHVS and CDR2 FQNEAQ. Between the trimmed V and J ends, which lost 1 base and 2 bases, there was a span of 14 bases. In nucleotides, the CDR3 is TGTGCCAGCAGCTTAGAAGCCGCGTCATTAAACACTGAAGCTTTCTTT. This encodes CASSLEAASLNTEAFF.

This chain connects TRBV20-1 to TRBJ2-5, with 14 positions matching TRBD2. This CDR3 is 16 amino acids long. Germline V gene sequence: CDR1 DFQATT, CDR2 SNEGSKA (reference sequence). V shed 4 bases and J 2 bases; nucleotides not matched to a gene: 6. CDR3 bases: TGCAGTGCTACGGGACTAGCGGGGGCCACGCAAGAGACCCAGTACTTC. Protein: CSATGLAGATQETQYF.

This clonotype has a count of ten or more. This chain uses TRBV18 with TRBJ2-7; 7 nucleotides agree with TRBD1. The CDR3 covers 16 residues. V was pared by 2 bases and J by 1 base, with 8 bases of the junction left unmatched. Germline V gene sequence: CDR1 KGHSH, CDR2 LQKENI. CDR3 coding DNA: TGTGCCAGCTCACCAAATGCCGGGACAGTATCCTACGAGCAGTACTTC. It yields the protein CASSPNAGTVSYEQYF.

This clonotype was found many times. A single base separates this from a much larger clone, so it may be a read error. The CDR3 DNA is TGTGCCAGCAGTTTACGGCAGGCCTACGAGCAGTACTTC. Its protein is CASSLRQAYEQYF. The chain employs TRBV28 and TRBJ2-7; D remains ambiguous. This CDR3 has 13 residues. CDR1 and CDR2 from the germline V gene are MDHEN and SYDVKM. V was clipped by 2 bases and J by 2 bases, with 7 bases between them.

This clonotype was picked up many times. This chain's CDR3 is CASSQVDATRNGYTF. The CDR3 DNA follows: TGTGCCAGCAGCCAAGTTGACGCAACCCGCAATGGCTACACCTTC. The chain is built from TRBV3-1 and TRBJ1-2; D is ambiguous. The V gene's germline CDR1 is LGHDT and CDR2 YNNKEL (reference sequence). The V end lost 1 base, the J end lost 6 bases, and 15 bases lay between the germline ends. The CDR3 is 15 residues long.

The chain has TRBV25-1 and TRBJ2-2; the match to TRBD1 covers 8 bases. This CDR3 spans 14 amino acids. V lost 6 bases and J lost 2; bases outside the gene matches: 2. From germline, CDR1 is MGHDK and CDR2 SYGVNS. CDR3 in DNA: TGTGCCAGCAGGGGACAGGAAAACACCGGGGAGCTGTTTTTT. Amino acids: CASRGQENTGELFF.

This chain connects TRBV5-1 to TRBJ1-2; 7 bases line up with TRBD1. CDR1 and CDR2 (germline): SGHRS, YFSETQ. CDR3 size: 13 residues. Germline trimming cut 7 bases from V and 4 bases from J; bases unmatched to any gene: 7. In nucleotides, the CDR3 is TGCGCCAGCCAGAGGGACAGAAGCTATGGCTACACCTTC. This sequence encodes CASQRDRSYGYTF.

This clonotype was seen ten or more times. This chain uses TRBV29-1 with TRBJ2-3; 7 bases are shared with TRBD2. Germline CDR1 reads SQVTM; CDR2 reads ANQGSEA. V dropped 8 bases and J dropped 4; count of bases not matched to a gene: 9. The CDR3 extends over 13 amino acids. CDR3 in amino acids: CSTSGGVADTQYF. CDR3 sequence (DNA): TGCAGCACATCGGGGGGAGTGGCAGATACGCAGTATTTT.

Ten or more counts support this clonotype. This sequence joins TRBV19 and TRBJ2-1, with 14 positions matching TRBD2. Germline assignment: CDR1 LNHDA and CDR2 SQIVND (reference sequence). The ends lost 5 bases at V and 7 bases at J; junction bases unmatched: 7. CDR3 length: 16 amino acids. The CDR3 region has the DNA TGTGCCAGTAGTCCCAAAGGGACTAGCGGGAGTAATGAGCAGTTCTTC. Protein sequence: CASSPKGTSGSNEQFF. Variable domain in full (rest from reference TRBV19 and TRBJ2-1): DGGITQSPKYLFRKEGQNVTLSCEQNLNHDAMYWYRQDPGQGLRLIYYSQIVNDFQKGDIAEGYSVSREKKESFPLTVTSAQKNPTAFYLCASSPKGTSGSNEQFFGPGTRLTVL.

This sequence joins TRBV4-1 and TRBJ1-4, with TRBD1 matching over 10 bases. This CDR3 region has 16 residues. The V gene's germline CDR1 is MGHRA and CDR2 YSYEKL. The V gene end was trimmed by 3 bases and the J gene end by 13 bases; junction bases not matched to a gene: 14. As DNA, the CDR3 is TGCGCCAGCAGCCACCTTATTCGGGACAGGGGTTCAGGACTGTTTTTT. Translation gives CASSHLIRDRGSGLFF.

V usage is TRBV4-1 and J usage is TRBJ2-3; 9 nucleotides line up with TRBD2. CDR3 size: 16 residues. V was clipped by 1 base and J by 4 bases; unmatched bases: 6. CDR1 and CDR2 (germline): MGHRA, YSYEKL. CDR3 residues: CASSQVRRGGADTQYF. In DNA form, the CDR3 reads TGCGCCAGCAGCCAAGTCCGGCGGGGGGGAGCAGATACGCAGTATTTT.

This clonotype was seen at least ten times. The chain joins TRBV12-3 or TRBV12-4 to TRBJ2-3; D is uncertain. V dropped 5 bases and J dropped 10 bases, with 16 bases sitting between them. CDR3 length equals 13 residues. The CDR3 loop is CASSPDTGGSQYF. The CDR3 region has the DNA TGTGCCAGCAGTCCTGACACCGGCGGATCGCAGTATTTT.

Many counts were recorded for this clonotype. This chain links TRBV15 with TRBJ2-7; D not resolved. V lost 2 bases, J lost 4 bases, and 9 bases lay in between. Germline V gene sequence: CDR1 LNHNV, CDR2 YYDKDF (reference sequence). The CDR3 spans 13 residues. CDR3 DNA: TGTGCCACCAGCAGATCCGGACGATACGAGCAGTACTTC. Protein product: CATSRSGRYEQYF.